The source of this T cell receptor (beta chain) is a study of blood T cell repertoires in COVID-19. TCRdb keeps only in-frame clones here, not all; method: immunoSEQ multiplex PCR. The table includes more than 300,000 clones, 87% detected once. Individuals aged roughly 18 to 90 years were recruited from 24 US areas. The V gene lost 4 bases and the J gene lost 0 bases, with 5 bases spanning the gap. CDR3 length: 12 residues. Germline V gene data show CDR1 as SGHRS and CDR2 as YFSETQ. This sequence joins TRBV5-1 and TRBJ2-7, with D unresolved. The receptor's source is a woman in her thirties who had recovered from COVID-19. The specimen sequenced was PBMCs or T cells enriched from blood (not recorded which). The CDR3 DNA reads as TGCGCCAGCAGCAGAGGCTCCTACGAGCAGTACTTC. Translating it yields CASSRGSYEQYF.